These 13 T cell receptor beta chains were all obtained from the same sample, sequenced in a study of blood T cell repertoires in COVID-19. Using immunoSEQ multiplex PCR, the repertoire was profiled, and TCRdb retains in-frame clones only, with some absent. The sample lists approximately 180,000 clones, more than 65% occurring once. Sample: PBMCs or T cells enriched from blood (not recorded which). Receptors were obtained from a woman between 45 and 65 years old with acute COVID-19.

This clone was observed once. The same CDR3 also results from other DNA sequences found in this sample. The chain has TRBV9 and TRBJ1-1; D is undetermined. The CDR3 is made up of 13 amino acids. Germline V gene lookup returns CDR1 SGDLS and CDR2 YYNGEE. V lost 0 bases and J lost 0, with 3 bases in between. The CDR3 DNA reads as TGTGCCAGCAGCGTAGCCTTGAACACTGAAGCTTTCTTT. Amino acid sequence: CASSVALNTEAFF.

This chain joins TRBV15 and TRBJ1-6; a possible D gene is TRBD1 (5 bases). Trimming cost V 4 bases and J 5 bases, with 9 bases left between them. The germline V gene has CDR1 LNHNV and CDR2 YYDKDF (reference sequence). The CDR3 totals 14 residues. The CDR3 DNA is TGTGCCACCAGCACGGGGGTAGATAATTCACCCCTCCACTTT. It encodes CATSTGVDNSPLHF. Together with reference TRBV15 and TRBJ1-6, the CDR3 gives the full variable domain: DAMVIQNPRYQVTQFGKPVTLSCSQTLNHNVMYWYQQKSSQAPKLLFHYYDKDFNNEADTPDNFQSRRPNTSFCFLDIRSPGLGDTAMYLCATSTGVDNSPLHFGNGTRLTVT.

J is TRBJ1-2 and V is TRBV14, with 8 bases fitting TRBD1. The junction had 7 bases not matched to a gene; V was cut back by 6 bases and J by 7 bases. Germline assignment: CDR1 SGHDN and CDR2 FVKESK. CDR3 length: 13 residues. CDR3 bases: TGTGCCAGCAGGCCGGACAGGGCGACTGGCTACACCTTC. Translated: CASRPDRATGYTF.

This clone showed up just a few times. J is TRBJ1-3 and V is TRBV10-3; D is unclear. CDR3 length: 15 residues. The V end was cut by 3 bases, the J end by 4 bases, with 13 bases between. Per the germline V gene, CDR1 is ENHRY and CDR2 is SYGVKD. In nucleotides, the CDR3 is TGTGCCATCAGTGATCGCGGGTTTGGGGGAAACACCATATATTTT. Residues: CAISDRGFGGNTIYF.

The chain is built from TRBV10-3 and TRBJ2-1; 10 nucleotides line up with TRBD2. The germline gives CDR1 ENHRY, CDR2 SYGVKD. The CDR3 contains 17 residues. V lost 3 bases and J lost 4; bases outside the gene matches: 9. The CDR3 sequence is CAISDLGERGGYNEQFF. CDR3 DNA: TGTGCCATCAGTGACCTCGGGGAGCGGGGGGGTTACAATGAGCAGTTCTTC.

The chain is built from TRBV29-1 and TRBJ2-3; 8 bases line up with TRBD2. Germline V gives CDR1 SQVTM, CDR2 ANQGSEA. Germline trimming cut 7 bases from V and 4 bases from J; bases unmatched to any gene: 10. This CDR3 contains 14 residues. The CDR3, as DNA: TGCAGCGGTGGGGGTAGCGGGGCGGCAGATACGCAGTATTTT. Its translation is CSGGGSGAADTQYF.

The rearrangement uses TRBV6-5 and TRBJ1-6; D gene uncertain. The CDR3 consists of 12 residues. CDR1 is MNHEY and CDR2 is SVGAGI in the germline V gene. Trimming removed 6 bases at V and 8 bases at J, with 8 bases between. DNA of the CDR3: TGTGCCAGCAGGAAACAAGATTCACCCCTCCACTTT. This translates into CASRKQDSPLHF.

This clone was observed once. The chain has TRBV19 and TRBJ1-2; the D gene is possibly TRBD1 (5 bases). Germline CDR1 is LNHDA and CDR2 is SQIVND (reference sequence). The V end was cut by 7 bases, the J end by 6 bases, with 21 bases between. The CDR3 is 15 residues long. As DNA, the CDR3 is TGTGCCAGTACGGGTCCGGAATACGGGGGTGATGGCTACACCTTC. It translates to CASTGPEYGGDGYTF.

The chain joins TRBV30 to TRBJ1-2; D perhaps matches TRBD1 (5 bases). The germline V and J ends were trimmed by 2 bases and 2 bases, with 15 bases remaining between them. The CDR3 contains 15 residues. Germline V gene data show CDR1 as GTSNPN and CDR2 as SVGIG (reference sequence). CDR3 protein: CAWSPSPTANYGYTF. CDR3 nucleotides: TGTGCCTGGAGTCCTTCCCCGACAGCAAACTATGGCTACACCTTC.

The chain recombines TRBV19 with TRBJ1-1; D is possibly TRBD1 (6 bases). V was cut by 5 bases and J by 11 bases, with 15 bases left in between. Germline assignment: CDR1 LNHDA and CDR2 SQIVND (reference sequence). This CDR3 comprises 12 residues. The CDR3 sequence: CASSGGHLGAFF. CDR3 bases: TGTGCCAGTAGTGGGGGACACCTCGGGGCTTTCTTT. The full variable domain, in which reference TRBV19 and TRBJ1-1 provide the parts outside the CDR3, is DGGITQSPKYLFRKEGQNVTLSCEQNLNHDAMYWYRQDPGQGLRLIYYSQIVNDFQKGDIAEGYSVSREKKESFPLTVTSAQKNPTAFYLCASSGGHLGAFFGQGTRLTVV.

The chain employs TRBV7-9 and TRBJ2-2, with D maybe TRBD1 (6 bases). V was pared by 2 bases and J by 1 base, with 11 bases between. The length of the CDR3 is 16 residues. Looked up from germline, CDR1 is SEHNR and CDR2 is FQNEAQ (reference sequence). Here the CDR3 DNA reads TGTGCCAGCAGCTTACTCCCGGGACAGAACACCGGGGAGCTGTTTTTT. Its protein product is CASSLLPGQNTGELFF.

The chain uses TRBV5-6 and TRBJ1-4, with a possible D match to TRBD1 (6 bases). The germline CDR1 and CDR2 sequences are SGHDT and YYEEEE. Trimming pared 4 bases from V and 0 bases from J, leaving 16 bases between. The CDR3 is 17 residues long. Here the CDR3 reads CASSLIRQDATNEKLFF. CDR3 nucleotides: TGTGCCAGCAGCCTCATTCGACAGGATGCAACTAATGAAAAACTGTTTTTT.

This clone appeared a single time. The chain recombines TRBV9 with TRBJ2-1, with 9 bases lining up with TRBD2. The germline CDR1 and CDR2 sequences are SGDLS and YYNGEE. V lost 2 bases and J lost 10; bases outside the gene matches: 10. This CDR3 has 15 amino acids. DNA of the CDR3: TGTGCCAGCAGCGTCGTTAGCGGGGGTCAACGGGAGCAGTTCTTC. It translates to CASSVVSGGQREQFF.